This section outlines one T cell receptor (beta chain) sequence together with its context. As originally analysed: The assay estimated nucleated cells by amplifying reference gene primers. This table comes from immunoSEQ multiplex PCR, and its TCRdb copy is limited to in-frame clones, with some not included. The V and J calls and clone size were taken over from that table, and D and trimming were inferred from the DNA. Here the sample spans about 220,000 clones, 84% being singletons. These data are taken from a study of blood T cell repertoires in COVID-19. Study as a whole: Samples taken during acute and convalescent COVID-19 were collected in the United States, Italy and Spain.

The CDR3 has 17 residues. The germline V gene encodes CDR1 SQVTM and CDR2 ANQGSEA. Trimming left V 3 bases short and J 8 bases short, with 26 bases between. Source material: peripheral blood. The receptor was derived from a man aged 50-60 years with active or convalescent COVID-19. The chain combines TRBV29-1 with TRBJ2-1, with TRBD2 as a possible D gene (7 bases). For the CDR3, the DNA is TGCAGCGTTGATCTCGATCCCTGGGGGCTGGCGGGGGATGAGCAGTTCTTC. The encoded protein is CSVDLDPWGLAGDEQFF.